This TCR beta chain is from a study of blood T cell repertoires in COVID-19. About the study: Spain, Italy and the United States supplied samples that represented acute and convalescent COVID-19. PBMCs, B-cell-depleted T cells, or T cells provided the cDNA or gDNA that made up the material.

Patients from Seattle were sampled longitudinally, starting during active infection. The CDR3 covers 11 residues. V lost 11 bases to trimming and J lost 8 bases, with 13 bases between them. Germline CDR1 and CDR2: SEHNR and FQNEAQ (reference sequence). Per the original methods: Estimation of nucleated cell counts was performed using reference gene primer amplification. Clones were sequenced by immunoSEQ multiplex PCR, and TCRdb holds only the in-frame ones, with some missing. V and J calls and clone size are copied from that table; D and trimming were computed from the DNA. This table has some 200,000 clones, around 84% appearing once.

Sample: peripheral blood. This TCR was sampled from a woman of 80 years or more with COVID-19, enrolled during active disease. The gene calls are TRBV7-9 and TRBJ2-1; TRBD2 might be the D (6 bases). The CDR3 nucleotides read TGTGCCGGGAGGCTTTCGCATGAGCAGTTCTTC. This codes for CAGRLSHEQFF.